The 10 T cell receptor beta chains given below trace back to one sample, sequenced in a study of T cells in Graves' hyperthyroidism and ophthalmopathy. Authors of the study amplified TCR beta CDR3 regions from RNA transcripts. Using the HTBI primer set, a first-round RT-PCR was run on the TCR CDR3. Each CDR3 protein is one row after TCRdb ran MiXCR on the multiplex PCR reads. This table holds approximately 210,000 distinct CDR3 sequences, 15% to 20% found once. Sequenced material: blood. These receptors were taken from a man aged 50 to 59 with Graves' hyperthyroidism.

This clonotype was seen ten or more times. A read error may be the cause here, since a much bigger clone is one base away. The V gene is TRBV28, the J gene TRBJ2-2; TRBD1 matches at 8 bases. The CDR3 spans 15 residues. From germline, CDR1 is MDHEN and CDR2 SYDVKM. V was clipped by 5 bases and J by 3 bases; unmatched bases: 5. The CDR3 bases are TGTGCCAGCAGTGCGGACAGGGAGGACACCGGGGAGCTGTTTTTT. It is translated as CASSADREDTGELFF.

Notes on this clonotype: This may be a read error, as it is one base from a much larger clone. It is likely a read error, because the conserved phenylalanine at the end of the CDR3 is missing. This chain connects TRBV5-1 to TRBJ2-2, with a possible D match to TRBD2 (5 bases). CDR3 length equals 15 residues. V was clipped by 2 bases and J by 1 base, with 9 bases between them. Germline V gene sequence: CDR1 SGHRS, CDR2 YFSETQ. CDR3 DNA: TGCGCCAGCAGCTTCGTAGGAGGGAACACCGGGGAGCTGTTTCTT. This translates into CASSFVGGNTGELFL.

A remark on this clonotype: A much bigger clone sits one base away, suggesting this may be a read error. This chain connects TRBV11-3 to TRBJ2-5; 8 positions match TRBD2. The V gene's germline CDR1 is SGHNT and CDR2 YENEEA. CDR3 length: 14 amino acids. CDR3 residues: CASTTGGGQEIQYF. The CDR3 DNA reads TGTGCCAGCACTACCGGGGGGGGGCAAGAGATCCAGTACTTC.

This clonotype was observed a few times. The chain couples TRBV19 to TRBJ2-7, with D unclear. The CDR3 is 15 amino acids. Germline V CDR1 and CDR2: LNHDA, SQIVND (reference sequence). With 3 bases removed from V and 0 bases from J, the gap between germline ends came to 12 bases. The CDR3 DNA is TGTGCCAGTAGTATGGGCACAGCCTACTCCTACGAGCAGTACTTC. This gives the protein CASSMGTAYSYEQYF.

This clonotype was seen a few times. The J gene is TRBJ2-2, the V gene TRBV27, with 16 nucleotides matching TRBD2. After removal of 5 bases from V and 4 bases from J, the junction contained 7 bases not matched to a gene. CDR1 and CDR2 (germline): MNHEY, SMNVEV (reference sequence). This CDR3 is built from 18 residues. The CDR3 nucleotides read TGTGCCAGCAGTACGGGACTAGCGGGAGGGGCTCTCACCGGGGAGCTGTTTTTT. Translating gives CASSTGLAGGALTGELFF.

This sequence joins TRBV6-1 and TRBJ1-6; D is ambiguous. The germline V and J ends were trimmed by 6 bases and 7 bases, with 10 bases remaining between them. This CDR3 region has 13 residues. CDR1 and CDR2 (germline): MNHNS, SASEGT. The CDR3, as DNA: TGTGCCAGCAGGAAGGACCTGAATTCACCCCTCCACTTT. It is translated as CASRKDLNSPLHF.

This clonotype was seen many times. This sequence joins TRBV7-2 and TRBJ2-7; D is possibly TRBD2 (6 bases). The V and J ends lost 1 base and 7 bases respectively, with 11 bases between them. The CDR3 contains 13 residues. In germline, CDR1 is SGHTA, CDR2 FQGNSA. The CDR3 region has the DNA TGTGCCAGCAGCTTAGGTGTCGGGGGTGAGCAGTACTTC. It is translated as CASSLGVGGEQYF.

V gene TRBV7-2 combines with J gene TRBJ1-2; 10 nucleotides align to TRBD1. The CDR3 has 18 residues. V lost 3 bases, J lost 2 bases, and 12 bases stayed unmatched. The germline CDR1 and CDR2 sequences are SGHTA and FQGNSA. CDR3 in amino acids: CASSFRDRGFRTNYGYTF. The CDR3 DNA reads TGTGCCAGCAGCTTCCGGGACAGGGGTTTCCGAACGAACTATGGCTACACCTTC.

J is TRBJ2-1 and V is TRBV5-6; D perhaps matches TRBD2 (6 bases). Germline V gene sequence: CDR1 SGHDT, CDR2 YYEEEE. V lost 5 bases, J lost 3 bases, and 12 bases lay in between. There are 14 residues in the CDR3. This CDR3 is CASSRATSYNEQFF. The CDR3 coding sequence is TGTGCCAGCAGTCGGGCGACTAGCTACAATGAGCAGTTCTTC.

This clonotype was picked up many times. The CDR3 spells CSARQETQYF. The CDR3 DNA reads TGCAGTGCTAGGCAAGAGACCCAGTACTTC. V gene TRBV20-1 combines with J gene TRBJ2-5; D not certain. Trimming removed 3 bases at V and 2 bases at J, with 1 base between. Looked up from germline, CDR1 is DFQATT and CDR2 is SNEGSKA (reference sequence). The CDR3 sequence is 10 residues long.